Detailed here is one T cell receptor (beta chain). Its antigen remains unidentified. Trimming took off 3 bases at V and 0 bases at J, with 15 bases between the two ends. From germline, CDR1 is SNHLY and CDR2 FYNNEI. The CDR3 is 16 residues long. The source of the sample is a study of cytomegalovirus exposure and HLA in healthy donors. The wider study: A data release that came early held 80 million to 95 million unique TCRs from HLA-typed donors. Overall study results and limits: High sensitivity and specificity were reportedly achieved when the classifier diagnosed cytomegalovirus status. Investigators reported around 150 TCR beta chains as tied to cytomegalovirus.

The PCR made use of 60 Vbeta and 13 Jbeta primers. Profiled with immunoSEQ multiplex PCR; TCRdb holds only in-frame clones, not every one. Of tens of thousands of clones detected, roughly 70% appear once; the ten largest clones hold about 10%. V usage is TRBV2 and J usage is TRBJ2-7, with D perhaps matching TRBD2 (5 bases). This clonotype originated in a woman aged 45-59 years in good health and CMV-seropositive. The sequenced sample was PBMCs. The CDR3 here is CASSEEVKVGSYEQYF. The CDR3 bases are TGTGCCAGCAGTGAGGAGGTGAAGGTAGGCTCCTACGAGCAGTACTTC.